The rows below give T cell receptor beta chains drawn from one sample of a study of identical twins. TCRdb fed the 5' RACE reads into MiXCR, producing one record per CDR3 protein. In the table there are 550,000 to 700,000 distinct CDR3 sequences, about 20% of which are singletons. The data were also submitted as part of a second study, on T cells expressing NK-cell markers.

The sequenced sample was PBMCs. All receptors derive from a woman in her late teens or twenties in good health. Each CDR3 is given with its conserved first and last residue. Fields, in order: D gene, V gene, J gene, clone size, CDR3 protein, CDR3 DNA. A D gene is named only where the DNA matches it firmly. Expanded clones are given a class, and other clones once, few, many or no size at all.

D gene: TRBD2; V gene: TRBV20-1; J gene: TRBJ2-3; clone size: NA; CDR3 protein: CSARDWLAGAEDTQYF; CDR3 DNA: TGCAGTGCTAGAGATTGGCTAGCGGGGGCAGAAGATACGCAGTATTTT
D gene: TRBD1; V gene: TRBV10-3; J gene: TRBJ1-1; clone size: NA; CDR3 protein: CAIRDRVGTEAFF; CDR3 DNA: TGTGCCATCAGGGACAGGGTGGGCACTGAAGCTTTCTTT
D gene: TRBD1; V gene: TRBV10-3; J gene: TRBJ2-4; clone size: few; CDR3 protein: CAISGDRENIQYF; CDR3 DNA: TGTGCCATCAGTGGGGACAGAGAAAACATTCAGTACTTC
D gene: NA; V gene: TRBV29-1; J gene: TRBJ1-1; clone size: few; CDR3 protein: CSALDPAEAFF; CDR3 DNA: TGCAGCGCCCTTGATCCGGCCGAAGCTTTCTTT
D gene: TRBD1; V gene: TRBV7-2; J gene: TRBJ2-2; clone size: NA; CDR3 protein: CASSRRGPVLSTGELFF; CDR3 DNA: TGTGCCAGCAGCCGCAGGGGGCCCGTTTTGAGCACCGGGGAGCTGTTTTTT
D gene: NA; V gene: TRBV29-1; J gene: TRBJ1-3; clone size: few; CDR3 protein: CSVEREATAGNTIYF; CDR3 DNA: TGCAGCGTTGAAAGGGAGGCGACGGCTGGAAACACCATATATTTT
D gene: NA; V gene: TRBV20-1; J gene: TRBJ1-2; clone size: few; CDR3 protein: CSARGVGTSGPYGYTF; CDR3 DNA: TGCAGTGCTAGGGGGGTGGGGACCTCAGGACCGTATGGCTACACCTTC
D gene: NA; V gene: TRBV12-3/TRBV12-4; J gene: TRBJ2-6; clone size: NA; CDR3 protein: CASSLDLIGANVLTF; CDR3 DNA: TGTGCCAGCAGTTTAGACCTTATTGGAGCCAACGTCCTGACTTTC
D gene: TRBD1; V gene: TRBV15; J gene: TRBJ2-7; clone size: NA; CDR3 protein: CATSRGDSDYEQYF; CDR3 DNA: TGTGCCACCAGCAGGGGGGACAGCGACTACGAGCAGTACTTC
D gene: NA; V gene: TRBV15; J gene: TRBJ2-1; clone size: NA; CDR3 protein: CATSASTRANEQFF; CDR3 DNA: TGTGCCACCAGCGCCTCCACCCGGGCCAATGAGCAGTTCTTC
D gene: NA; V gene: TRBV7-2; J gene: TRBJ2-7; clone size: NA; CDR3 protein: CASSLDHGVYEQYF; CDR3 DNA: TGTGCCAGCAGCTTAGACCACGGGGTCTACGAGCAGTACTTC
D gene: NA; V gene: TRBV27; J gene: TRBJ1-6; clone size: NA; CDR3 protein: CASSPRHYNSPLHF; CDR3 DNA: TGTGCCAGCAGTCCCAGACACTATAATTCACCCCTCCACTTT
D gene: NA; V gene: TRBV5-1; J gene: TRBJ2-5; clone size: NA; CDR3 protein: CASSEDSFETQYF; CDR3 DNA: TGCGCCAGCAGCGAGGATTCATTTGAGACCCAGTACTTC
D gene: NA; V gene: TRBV6-2/TRBV6-3; J gene: TRBJ2-7; clone size: few; CDR3 protein: CASSYSIEAVSYEQYF; CDR3 DNA: TGTGCCAGCAGTTACTCGATAGAAGCGGTCTCCTACGAGCAGTACTTC
D gene: NA; V gene: TRBV7-2; J gene: TRBJ2-2; clone size: few; CDR3 protein: CASSLGTNTGELFF; CDR3 DNA: TGTGCCAGCAGCTTAGGAACGAACACCGGGGAGCTGTTTTTT
D gene: NA; V gene: TRBV7-9; J gene: TRBJ2-5; clone size: NA; CDR3 protein: CASSLASGSGETQYF; CDR3 DNA: TGTGCCAGCAGCTTAGCGTCGGGGTCGGGAGAGACCCAGTACTTC
D gene: NA; V gene: TRBV12-3/TRBV12-4; J gene: TRBJ1-5; clone size: many; CDR3 protein: CASSSGSRGPQHF; CDR3 DNA: TGTGCCAGCAGTTCGGGAAGTAGGGGGCCCCAGCATTTT
D gene: TRBD2; V gene: TRBV6-1; J gene: TRBJ2-5; clone size: few; CDR3 protein: CASSPTAGGPEETQYF; CDR3 DNA: TGTGCCAGCAGTCCCACAGCGGGAGGGCCTGAGGAGACCCAGTACTTC
D gene: NA; V gene: TRBV6-2/TRBV6-3; J gene: TRBJ2-2; clone size: once; CDR3 protein: CASSNSRGWNTGELFF; CDR3 DNA: TGTGCCAGCAGCAACTCAAGAGGGTGGAACACCGGGGAGCTGTTTTTT
D gene: TRBD2; V gene: TRBV20-1; J gene: TRBJ2-1; clone size: few; CDR3 protein: CSASSGALQEQFF; CDR3 DNA: TGCAGTGCTAGTAGCGGGGCCTTACAGGAGCAGTTCTTC
D gene: NA; V gene: TRBV12-3/TRBV12-4; J gene: TRBJ2-7; clone size: NA; CDR3 protein: CASSLFGRFYEQYF; CDR3 DNA: TGTGCCAGCAGTTTGTTTGGCAGATTCTACGAGCAGTACTTC
D gene: NA; V gene: TRBV4-3; J gene: TRBJ2-3; clone size: few; CDR3 protein: CASSQERQDTQYF; CDR3 DNA: TGCGCCAGCAGCCAAGAGAGGCAGGATACGCAGTATTTT
D gene: NA; V gene: TRBV27; J gene: TRBJ2-5; clone size: few; CDR3 protein: CASSFSTRAQETQYF; CDR3 DNA: TGTGCCAGCAGTTTCTCGACTAGGGCCCAGGAGACCCAGTACTTC
D gene: NA; V gene: TRBV12-3/TRBV12-4; J gene: TRBJ2-2; clone size: NA; CDR3 protein: CASSPSWNTGELFF; CDR3 DNA: TGTGCCAGCAGCCCCAGTTGGAACACCGGGGAGCTGTTTTTT
D gene: TRBD1; V gene: TRBV12-3/TRBV12-4; J gene: TRBJ1-5; clone size: NA; CDR3 protein: CASRGQGRSNQPQHF; CDR3 DNA: TGTGCCAGCAGGGGACAGGGCCGAAGCAATCAGCCCCAGCATTTT
D gene: NA; V gene: TRBV11-2; J gene: TRBJ2-7; clone size: many; CDR3 protein: CASSEDPGSFYEQYF; CDR3 DNA: TGTGCCAGCAGCGAGGACCCGGGATCATTTTACGAGCAGTACTTC
D gene: NA; V gene: TRBV18; J gene: TRBJ2-7; clone size: NA; CDR3 protein: CASSPTDLAKQYF; CDR3 DNA: TGTGCCAGCTCACCCACGGACTTAGCTAAGCAGTACTTC
D gene: NA; V gene: TRBV9; J gene: TRBJ1-1; clone size: many; CDR3 protein: CASSVVRERNTEAFF; CDR3 DNA: TGTGCCAGCAGCGTAGTAAGGGAGCGGAACACTGAAGCTTTCTTT
D gene: TRBD2; V gene: TRBV20-1; J gene: TRBJ2-1; clone size: NA; CDR3 protein: CSARSGRNYEQFF; CDR3 DNA: TGCAGTGCCCGCAGCGGGAGGAATTATGAGCAGTTCTTC
D gene: TRBD2; V gene: TRBV12-3/TRBV12-4; J gene: TRBJ2-3; clone size: NA; CDR3 protein: CAFSLARSPSGLADTQYF; CDR3 DNA: TGTGCCTTCAGTTTAGCGAGGTCGCCTAGCGGGTTGGCAGATACGCAGTATTTT
D gene: TRBD1; V gene: TRBV12-3/TRBV12-4; J gene: TRBJ2-1; clone size: NA; CDR3 protein: CASSDRDRDNEQFF; CDR3 DNA: TGTGCCAGCAGTGACCGGGACAGGGACAATGAGCAGTTCTTC
D gene: TRBD1; V gene: TRBV5-1; J gene: TRBJ1-2; clone size: few; CDR3 protein: CASSDQGDYGYTF; CDR3 DNA: TGCGCCAGCAGCGACCAGGGGGACTATGGCTACACCTTC
D gene: NA; V gene: TRBV5-1; J gene: TRBJ2-4; clone size: few; CDR3 protein: CASSSDLNLGNIQYF; CDR3 DNA: TGCGCCAGCAGCTCAGATCTAAACCTCGGAAACATTCAGTACTTC
D gene: NA; V gene: TRBV20-1; J gene: TRBJ2-1; clone size: few; CDR3 protein: CSARPQNEQFF; CDR3 DNA: TGCAGTGCACGTCCCCAAAATGAGCAGTTCTTC
D gene: NA; V gene: TRBV20-1; J gene: TRBJ1-2; clone size: NA; CDR3 protein: CSAEFGTHYGYTF; CDR3 DNA: TGCAGTGCGGAATTCGGAACCCACTATGGCTACACCTTC
D gene: NA; V gene: TRBV6-1; J gene: TRBJ2-2; clone size: NA; CDR3 protein: CASTQGGLGYRTGELFF; CDR3 DNA: TGTGCCAGCACGCAAGGCGGGCTCGGGTATCGGACCGGGGAGCTGTTTTTT
D gene: TRBD1; V gene: TRBV4-3; J gene: TRBJ2-3; clone size: few; CDR3 protein: CASSQGDRVRDTQYF; CDR3 DNA: TGCGCCAGCAGCCAAGGGGACAGGGTAAGGGATACGCAGTATTTT
D gene: TRBD1; V gene: TRBV7-8; J gene: TRBJ1-1; clone size: few; CDR3 protein: CASSLRGRTEAFF; CDR3 DNA: TGTGCCAGCAGCTTAAGGGGGCGGACTGAAGCTTTCTTT
D gene: TRBD2; V gene: TRBV10-3; J gene: TRBJ2-7; clone size: few; CDR3 protein: CAISGTSKYEQYF; CDR3 DNA: TGTGCCATCTCCGGGACTAGCAAGTACGAGCAGTACTTC
D gene: NA; V gene: TRBV6-4; J gene: TRBJ2-3; clone size: few; CDR3 protein: CASSDGDSGGDTQYF; CDR3 DNA: TGTGCCAGCAGTGACGGGGACAGCGGGGGAGATACGCAGTATTTT
D gene: NA; V gene: TRBV7-2; J gene: TRBJ2-6; clone size: few; CDR3 protein: CASSSWGSGANVLTF; CDR3 DNA: TGTGCCAGCAGCTCTTGGGGGTCTGGGGCCAACGTCCTGACTTTC
D gene: NA; V gene: TRBV5-1; J gene: TRBJ1-4; clone size: many; CDR3 protein: CASSLARGNEKLFF; CDR3 DNA: TGCGCCAGCAGCTTGGCCAGAGGTAATGAAAAACTGTTTTTT
D gene: TRBD2; V gene: TRBV20-1; J gene: TRBJ2-7; clone size: many; CDR3 protein: CSAGRTSYEQYF; CDR3 DNA: TGCAGTGCCGGGAGGACCTCCTACGAGCAGTACTTC
D gene: TRBD2; V gene: TRBV29-1; J gene: TRBJ2-5; clone size: many; CDR3 protein: CSAIPAGGETQYF; CDR3 DNA: TGCAGCGCCATTCCAGCGGGGGGCGAGACCCAGTACTTC
D gene: TRBD1; V gene: TRBV5-1; J gene: TRBJ2-2; clone size: NA; CDR3 protein: CASSRDGRDRGRGWSTGELFF; CDR3 DNA: TGCGCCAGCAGCCGAGACGGCCGGGACAGGGGGCGCGGATGGAGTACCGGGGAGCTGTTTTTT
D gene: NA; V gene: TRBV7-8; J gene: TRBJ2-1; clone size: once; CDR3 protein: CASSNRADEYNEQFF; CDR3 DNA: TGTGCCAGCAGCAACCGGGCCGACGAATACAATGAGCAGTTCTTC